This T cell receptor (beta chain) was observed in a study of cytomegalovirus exposure and HLA in healthy donors. Study observations and caveats: Per a prior analysis, the majority of TCR beta V segments were productive roughly 90% or roughly 30% of the time.

As for this clone: What it recognizes is unknown.

The primer mix had 60 Vbeta and 13 Jbeta primers. Using immunoSEQ multiplex PCR, the repertoire was profiled, and TCRdb retains in-frame clones only, with some absent. The sample yields about 190,000 clones, over 70% seen once. The CDR3 is 15 amino acids. V was clipped by 3 bases and J by 6 bases; unmatched bases: 7. Germline assignment: CDR1 SEHNR and CDR2 FQNEAQ (reference sequence). When sampled, the donors appeared nominally healthy, though they likely had unrecorded immune exposures. The TCR sequence derives from a boy aged 2 to 10 in good health and CMV-seronegative. The genes are TRBV7-9 and TRBJ2-2; TRBD2 matches 7 bases. The sequencing sample was made of PBMCs. DNA of the CDR3: TGTGCCAGCAGCTTCGCAGGACTAGAGGCCGGGGAGCTGTTTTTT. It encodes CASSFAGLEAGELFF.